Detailed here is one T cell receptor (beta chain). The sample contains more than one DNA sequence encoding this CDR3. This sample is part of a study of blood T cell repertoires in COVID-19. Study as a whole: Samples of COVID-19 (acute and convalescent) were obtained from the United States, Italy and Spain.

Generated by immunoSEQ multiplex PCR, the TCRdb table keeps only in-frame clones and is missing some. The repertoire consists of 44,000 or so clones, with around 70% occurring once and the leading ten covering around 5.9%. The sample consisted of peripheral blood. This sequence originates from a man older than 75 with acute or convalescent COVID-19.

The CDR3 is CASSLTASYEQYF. The CDR3 bases are TGTGCCAGCAGCTTGACAGCCTCCTACGAGCAGTACTTC. V is TRBV7-8 and J is TRBJ2-7; tentatively, D is TRBD1 (5 bases). Trimming took off 3 bases at V and 0 bases at J, with 6 bases between the two ends. The CDR3 has 13 residues. Germline CDR1 and CDR2: SGHVS and FQNEAQ.